These T cell receptor beta chains were read from a single sample in a study of T-cell reconstitution after alpha-beta-depleted transplantation in children. One entry per CDR3 protein, called by TCRdb with MiXCR from the PCR reads. The sample includes roughly 120,000 distinct CDR3 sequences, 20% to 25% of them seen just once. The sample here was PBMCs, mostly from graft donor cells, taken 180 days after TCRalphabeta/CD19-depleted stem cell transplant. The receptor source for this set is a male patient between 2 and 10 years old who had a stem cell transplant for chronic granulomatous disease, so the T cells may come from the graft donor. Both conserved end residues are part of each CDR3. D genes are given only for firm matches. Clone size is not always given. Where it is, it says once, few, many or a class for expanded clones.

j_call	v_call	d_call	clone_size	cdr3_nt	cdr3_aa
TRBJ2-1	TRBV7-9	TRBD1	many	TGTGCCAGCAGCTTACTTGGGACAGCGGACTACAATGAGCAGTTCTTC	CASSLLGTADYNEQFF
TRBJ2-1	TRBV12-3/TRBV12-4	TRBD1	many	TGTGCCAGCAGCCAACAGGGGGCTTGGGAGCAGTTCTTC	CASSQQGAWEQFF
TRBJ2-7	TRBV5-1	TRBD2	many	TGCGCCAGCACCCCCACTAGCGGGGTCTCCTACGAGCAGTACTTC	CASTPTSGVSYEQYF
TRBJ1-5	TRBV19	TRBD1	many	TGTGCCAGTAGTACGCTGACAGGGTTGGGCAATCAGCCCCAGCATTTT	CASSTLTGLGNQPQHF
TRBJ2-3	TRBV12-3/TRBV12-4	TRBD1	once	TGTGCCAGCAGCACCGGACAGGGAAACACAGATACGCAGTATTTT	CASSTGQGNTDTQYF
TRBJ2-7	TRBV29-1	.	many	TGCAGCGTTGAAACGGGGGGCCACGAGCAGTACTTC	CSVETGGHEQYF
TRBJ2-2	TRBV19	.	many	TGTGCCAGTAGTATACTTGCCACCGGGGAGCTGTTTTTT	CASSILATGELFF
TRBJ2-4	TRBV20-1	.	few	TGCAGTGCTAGGGGGATAGCGAAATTAGCCAAAAACATTCAGTACTTC	CSARGIAKLAKNIQYF
TRBJ2-5	TRBV27	.	few	TGTGCCAGCAGTCCCCGACGGGGCGAGACCCAGTACTTC	CASSPRRGETQYF
TRBJ2-3	TRBV20-1	.	few	TGCAGTGCTAGAGTGGGGGATGGCCCAGATACGCAGTATTTT	CSARVGDGPDTQYF
TRBJ2-1	TRBV10-3	TRBD1	.	TGTGCCATCAGTGACCCTTGGCAGGGGGATGGGGATGAGCAGTTCTTC	CAISDPWQGDGDEQFF
TRBJ2-3	TRBV20-1	TRBD2	many	TGCAGTGCTAGCAGTCGGGGGGGCCCCTTGGGCACAGATACGCAGTATTTT	CSASSRGGPLGTDTQYF
TRBJ2-5	TRBV4-1	.	.	TGCGCCAGCAGCCAAGATCTTAACAACCAAGAGACCCAGTACTTC	CASSQDLNNQETQYF
TRBJ2-5	TRBV11-2	.	few	TGTGCCAGCAGCACGGGACTGGGGATAAGGACCCAGTACTTC	CASSTGLGIRTQYF
TRBJ1-2	TRBV7-9	.	many	TGTGCCAGCAGCCCGGGAGGCTATGGCTACACCTTC	CASSPGGYGYTF
TRBJ1-6	TRBV5-1	.	many	TGCGCCAGCAGCTTGGCCGAAGGCGAAAGCTCCTATAATTCACCCCTCCACTTT	CASSLAEGESSYNSPLHF
TRBJ1-2	TRBV3-1	.	.	TGTGCCAGCAGCCAAGATCTTGGCAGGGGAGCTTACTATGGCTACACCTTC	CASSQDLGRGAYYGYTF
TRBJ2-7	TRBV5-1	.	.	TGCGCCAGCAGCTTAACTAGATCCGAGCAGTACTTC	CASSLTRSEQYF
TRBJ2-1	TRBV7-6	.	many	TGTGCCAGCAGCTTAACCCAGGGAACTACCTACAATGAGCAGTTCTTC	CASSLTQGTTYNEQFF
TRBJ2-4	TRBV5-1	TRBD1	many	TGCGCCAGCAGCTTGCAACAGGGGGCGGGAGACATTCAGTACTTC	CASSLQQGAGDIQYF
TRBJ2-7	TRBV7-9	TRBD2	.	TGTGCCAGCAGCCGTAGCGGGAGTACAGGGGAGCAGTACTTC	CASSRSGSTGEQYF
TRBJ2-5	TRBV12-3/TRBV12-4	TRBD2	few	TGTGCCAGCACCAAGGGACTACCCCAAGAGACCCAGTACTTC	CASTKGLPQETQYF
TRBJ2-5	TRBV29-1	.	.	TGCAGCGTCCCGGGCATATGGGAAGAGACCCAGTACTTC	CSVPGIWEETQYF
TRBJ2-4	TRBV20-1	TRBD1	few	TGCAGTGCAACGATACAGGGGACAGGAAACATTCAGTACTTC	CSATIQGTGNIQYF
TRBJ2-1	TRBV9	.	.	TGTGCCAGCAGCGTAGTAGGGGGGGGAAACAATGAGCAGTTCTTC	CASSVVGGGNNEQFF
TRBJ2-3	TRBV7-9	TRBD2	many	TGTGCCAGCAGCTTAGGAGGAGCGGGAGGGCCGAGGGGCACAGATACGCAGTATTTT	CASSLGGAGGPRGTDTQYF
TRBJ2-1	TRBV7-2	.	many	TGTGCCAGCAGCTCCCCCAGCGGTCAGGGAAGGGAGCAGTTCTTC	CASSSPSGQGREQFF
TRBJ2-7	TRBV10-2	.	many	TGCGCCAGCAGTGAGGACAGCCTCTACGAGCAGTACTTC	CASSEDSLYEQYF
TRBJ2-7	TRBV5-1	.	many	TGCGCCAGCAGCCCGGAGACTCTGGGCAGCTCCTACGAGCAGTACTTC	CASSPETLGSSYEQYF
TRBJ2-1	TRBV9	TRBD2	few	TGTGCCAGCAGCGTAACCGCAGGACTAGCGGATTTAGGGGAGCAGTTCTTC	CASSVTAGLADLGEQFF
TRBJ2-3	TRBV27	TRBD2	few	TGTGCCAGCGGATTAGCGGGACAAGCAGATACGCAGTATTTT	CASGLAGQADTQYF
TRBJ2-5	TRBV7-2	.	.	TGTGCCAGCAGCTTACGGTTGACTAGTGAGACCCAGTACTTC	CASSLRLTSETQYF
TRBJ2-1	TRBV3-1	TRBD2	many	TGTGCCAGCAGCCTACCGGGACTAGCGCCAAATGAGCAGTTCTTC	CASSLPGLAPNEQFF
TRBJ2-7	TRBV6-5	.	.	TGTGCCAGCAGTTACGAGAAGGGACCCTCCTACGAGCAGTACTTC	CASSYEKGPSYEQYF
TRBJ2-3	TRBV20-1	.	many	TGCAGTGCTATCCCGGGACGCCGCGGAGATACGCAGTATTTT	CSAIPGRRGDTQYF
TRBJ2-2	TRBV20-1	TRBD1	.	TGCAGTGCTGTCCAGGGACAGGGGTACACCGGGGAGCTGTTTTTT	CSAVQGQGYTGELFF
TRBJ2-2	TRBV20-1	.	many	TGCAGTGCTAGGGTTAGAGGCACCGGGGAGCTGTTTTTT	CSARVRGTGELFF
TRBJ2-1	TRBV5-1	TRBD1	.	TGCGCCAGCAGCACGGGAGACAGGGGTCCCCCCGCTGAGCAGTTCTTC	CASSTGDRGPPAEQFF
TRBJ2-5	TRBV24-1	.	.	TGTGCCACCAGTGATCCCATGGGAGGCACCCAAGAGACCCAGTACTTC	CATSDPMGGTQETQYF
TRBJ2-7	TRBV12-3/TRBV12-4	TRBD1	many	TGTGCCAGCAGTAAAGGACAGGGGGATCGCGAGCAGTACTTC	CASSKGQGDREQYF